The T cell receptor beta chain under discussion was sequenced for a study of cytomegalovirus exposure and HLA in healthy donors. Whole-study findings and limits: In vitro data verified a few CMV-associated chains as specific for CMV antigens.

Using immunoSEQ multiplex PCR, the repertoire was profiled, and TCRdb retains in-frame clones only, with some absent. The profile shows 100,000 to 150,000 clones, roughly 89% of them singletons. This clone was found once. Its specificity is not known. Germline values: CDR1 KGHSH, CDR2 LQKENI. The V and J ends lost 7 bases and 1 base, in that order; junction bases with no gene match: 10. The CDR3 sequence is 16 residues long. The TCR originated in a man aged 30 to 39 in good health and CMV-seronegative. The rearrangement joins TRBV18 to TRBJ1-1; 9 bases map to TRBD1. Sequencing used PBMCs. In DNA, the CDR3 is TGTGCCAGCTTCGGCTCCCCGGGACAGGGGAACACTGAAGCTTTCTTT. Translating gives CASFGSPGQGNTEAFF.